The sequence of this T cell receptor (beta chain) was determined in a study of T cells in Graves' hyperthyroidism and ophthalmopathy. This clonotype has just a few counts. Its specificity is not known. Isolation of PBMCs was performed on 8.5 to 10 ml fresh peripheral blood. Whole-study findings and limits: Most clonotypes expanded in the thyroid (above 0.001) were also present in blood. Progression to ophthalmopathy was predicted a median of approximately 6.4 months early.

The CDR3 regions of TCR beta were amplified from RNA transcripts. HTBI primers drove first-round RT-PCR of the TCR CDR3. TCRdb reanalysed the multiplex PCR reads using MiXCR and keeps one entry per CDR3 protein. The table shows about 360,000 distinct CDR3 sequences, with around 13% occurring only once. CDR3 size: 15 residues. With 6 bases clipped from V and 4 bases from J, the junction kept 9 bases outside the gene matches. Germline CDR1 reads MNHEY; CDR2 reads SVGEGT. This chain joins TRBV6-2 or TRBV6-3 and TRBJ2-7; the match to TRBD1 covers 10 bases. Source material: blood. This receptor was taken from a woman aged 18-29 years with Graves' hyperthyroidism. DNA of the CDR3: TGTGCCAGCAGCCCTAAACCGGGACAGGGGTACGAGCAGTACTTC. Amino acid sequence: CASSPKPGQGYEQYF.